The rows below give T cell receptor beta chains drawn from one sample of a study of blood T cell repertoires in COVID-19. The repertoire was sequenced with immunoSEQ multiplex PCR; TCRdb's copy has only in-frame clones and lacks some. The sample carries some 45,000 clones, around 79% recorded once. Sequencing used peripheral blood. Source of these receptors: a woman aged 55-75 years with acute or convalescent COVID-19. Both conserved end residues are part of each CDR3. A D gene is named only where the DNA matches it firmly. Size is omitted from some rows. Given values are once, few, many or a class for expanded clones.

V gene	D gene	clone size	J gene	CDR3 DNA	CDR3 protein
TRBV7-6	TRBD2	-	TRBJ2-5	TGTGCCACCAGCGGGGGGGCCGGAGAGACCCAGTACTTC	CATSGGAGETQYF
TRBV27	-	once	TRBJ2-2	TGTGCCACCACTGATTGGACCGGGGAGCTGTTTTTT	CATTDWTGELFF
TRBV6-5	-	-	TRBJ1-4	TGTGCCAGCAGTACAGGGAAAGGTGAAAAACTGTTTTTT	CASSTGKGEKLFF
TRBV14	TRBD1	once	TRBJ2-1	TGTGCCAGCAGCCAAGGATTAGGGGGCGCGAGAGATGAGCAGTTCTTC	CASSQGLGGARDEQFF
TRBV9	-	once	TRBJ1-2	TGTGCCTCCCGGGCTAACTATGGCTACACCTTC	CASRANYGYTF
TRBV19	-	-	TRBJ2-2	TGTGCCAGTAGCTCCGAGGTACGAAACACCGGGGAGCTGTTTTTT	CASSSEVRNTGELFF
TRBV7-8	TRBD1	-	TRBJ1-3	TGTGCCAGCAACAACCCAGGGGGTACAGGAAACACCATATATTTT	CASNNPGGTGNTIYF
TRBV19	-	-	TRBJ2-7	TGTGCCAGTAGTATGGGGGACAACGAGCAGTACTTC	CASSMGDNEQYF
TRBV6-5	TRBD2	-	TRBJ2-1	TGTGCCAGCAGTTGGACTAGCAGTGGATCTGAGCAGTTCTTC	CASSWTSSGSEQFF
TRBV6-5	-	-	TRBJ2-2	TGTGCCACCCGGTACGGGGGTTCCCGAACCGGGGAGCTGTTTTTT	CATRYGGSRTGELFF